These 21 T cell receptor beta chains originate from one sample sequenced in a study of blood T cell repertoires in COVID-19. Only in-frame clones appear in the TCRdb table, and some are missing; sequencing was by immunoSEQ multiplex PCR. The repertoire consists of about 300,000 clones, with around 84% occurring once and the leading ten covering approximately 1.9%. The sequenced material came from PBMCs or T cells enriched from blood (not recorded which). These receptors originate from a woman between 25 and 40 years old who had been exposed to COVID-19.

This chain connects TRBV5-1 to TRBJ1-1, with 7 bases that match TRBD1. The V and J ends lost 4 bases and 3 bases, in that order; junction bases with no gene match: 6. The length of the CDR3 is 14 residues. From germline, CDR1 is SGHRS and CDR2 YFSETQ. In DNA, the CDR3 is TGCGCCAGCAGCAGGGATACAGGGGACACTGAAGCTTTCTTT. Its protein product is CASSRDTGDTEAFF.

With regard to this clone: The junction does not match germline at one end; this may be a read error. V gene TRBV6-5 combines with J gene TRBJ1-3; a possible D gene is TRBD1 (5 bases). The CDR3 is made up of 11 amino acids. Looked up from germline, CDR1 is MNHEY and CDR2 is SVGAGI. The CDR3 loop is CASSEGRVLNF. CDR3 bases: TGTGCCAGCTCCGAGGGGAGGGTATTGAATTTT.

The genes are TRBV7-9 and TRBJ2-1; 9 bases line up with TRBD2. This CDR3 is built from 17 residues. Germline assignment: CDR1 SEHNR and CDR2 FQNEAQ (reference sequence). V lost 1 base, J lost 4 bases, and 8 bases stayed unmatched. DNA of the CDR3: TGTGCCAGCAGCTTAGGCGCGACTAGCGGCCTGTACAATGAGCAGTTCTTC. This codes for CASSLGATSGLYNEQFF.

The chain carries TRBV7-9 and TRBJ2-1; the D gene is possibly TRBD1 (6 bases). The CDR3 totals 15 residues. Deletions cut 6 bases from V and 4 bases from J, with 16 bases between. Germline V gives CDR1 SEHNR, CDR2 FQNEAQ (reference sequence). The CDR3 nucleotides read TGTGCCAGCAGTTTACCCGGACAGAATTACAATGAGCAGTTCTTC. Residues: CASSLPGQNYNEQFF.

The rearrangement joins TRBV30 to TRBJ2-1; a weak D match, TRBD2 (5 bases). This CDR3 contains 12 residues. Per germline, CDR1 GTSNPN and CDR2 SVGIG (reference sequence). V was pared by 7 bases and J by 4 bases, with 11 bases between. In nucleotides, the CDR3 is TGTGCCTACCAACTAGATTACAATGAGCAGTTCTTC. Translation: CAYQLDYNEQFF. The full variable domain, with the rest looked up from reference TRBV30 and TRBJ2-1, is SQTIHQWPATLVQPVGSPLSLECTVEGTSNPNLYWYRQAAGRGLQLLFYSVGIGQISSEVPQNLSASRPQDRQFILSSKKLLLSDSGFYLCAYQLDYNEQFFGPGTRLTVL.

The chain couples TRBV3-1 (or the pseudogene TRBV3-2) to TRBJ2-7; 10 nucleotides agree with TRBD2. After removal of 4 bases from V and 0 bases from J, the junction contained 3 bases not matched to a gene. This CDR3 region has 15 residues. Per germline, CDR1 LGHDT and CDR2 YNNKEL (reference sequence). The CDR3 sequence is CASSRTSGSSYEQYF. The CDR3 region has the DNA TGTGCCAGCAGCCGGACTAGCGGTAGCTCCTACGAGCAGTACTTC.

The chain couples TRBV28 to TRBJ1-3; D might be TRBD1 (5 bases). This CDR3 contains 15 residues. CDR1 MDHEN and CDR2 SYDVKM come from the germline V gene. Trimming took off 7 bases at V and 4 bases at J, with 17 bases between the two ends. CDR3 in amino acids: CASNPGGTIGNTIYF. The CDR3 nucleotides read TGTGCCAGCAACCCCGGAGGGACGATCGGAAACACCATATATTTT.

The chain links TRBV2 to TRBJ2-1; D unresolved. Trimming removed 3 bases at V and 4 bases at J, with 13 bases between. Germline V gene sequence: CDR1 SNHLY, CDR2 FYNNEI. This CDR3 contains 15 residues. CDR3 nucleotides: TGTGCCAGCAGTGACGGGTATTGGTGGTACAATGAGCAGTTCTTC. Residues: CASSDGYWWYNEQFF.

V is TRBV19 and J is TRBJ1-5; possibly TRBD1 for D (6 bases). There are 15 residues in the CDR3. Germline V lookup: CDR1 LNHDA, CDR2 SQIVND (reference sequence). V lost 3 bases to trimming and J lost 6 bases, with 15 bases between them. Here the CDR3 reads CASSIQAGASQPQHF. The CDR3 DNA is TGTGCCAGTAGTATCCAGGCAGGGGCGTCTCAGCCCCAGCATTTT. Together with reference TRBV19 and TRBJ1-5, the CDR3 gives the full variable domain: DGGITQSPKYLFRKEGQNVTLSCEQNLNHDAMYWYRQDPGQGLRLIYYSQIVNDFQKGDIAEGYSVSREKKESFPLTVTSAQKNPTAFYLCASSIQAGASQPQHFGDGTRLSIL.

CDR3 amino acids: CASTGTGDQPQHF. The CDR3 nucleotides are TGTGCCAGTACCGGGACAGGGGACCAGCCCCAGCATTTT. This chain connects TRBV2 to TRBJ1-5, with 10 bases fitting TRBD1. This CDR3 is 13 amino acids long. V lost 9 bases, J lost 7 bases, and 6 bases stayed unmatched. Germline V gives CDR1 SNHLY, CDR2 FYNNEI.

The rearrangement uses TRBV9 and TRBJ2-7, with D perhaps TRBD2 (5 bases). Trimming left V 4 bases short and J 0 bases short, with 14 bases between. Germline-derived CDR1 and CDR2 are SGDLS and YYNGEE. The CDR3 totals 15 residues. The CDR3 here is CASSSRDDSSYEQYF. The CDR3 DNA follows: TGTGCCAGCAGCTCCCGGGATGATAGCTCCTACGAGCAGTACTTC. Combining the CDR3 with reference TRBV9 and TRBJ2-7 gives the whole variable domain DSGVTQTPKHLITATGQRVTLRCSPRSGDLSVYWYQQSLDQGLQFLIQYYNGEERAKGNILERFSAQQFPDLHSELNLSSLELGDSALYFCASSSRDDSSYEQYFGPGTRLTVT.

The chain links TRBV7-9 to TRBJ2-7, with D maybe TRBD1 (6 bases). V shed 4 bases and J shed 3 bases, with 10 bases lying between them. The length of the CDR3 is 13 residues. The germline gives CDR1 SEHNR, CDR2 FQNEAQ (reference sequence). CDR3 nucleotides: TGTGCCAGCAGCTCCACGGACAGCTACGAGCAGTACTTC. Residues: CASSSTDSYEQYF.

The chain recombines TRBV5-1 with TRBJ1-2; 9 nucleotides agree with TRBD1. This CDR3 is 15 amino acids long. CDR1 and CDR2 from the germline V gene are SGHRS and YFSETQ. The ends lost 4 bases at V and 6 bases at J; junction bases unmatched: 10. The CDR3 coding sequence is TGCGCCAGCAGCGTATCAGTACAGGGGGCAGATGGCTACACCTTC. Translating gives CASSVSVQGADGYTF.

This clone has just one count. The V call is TRBV4-1, the J call TRBJ2-2; 9 bases are shared with TRBD1. This CDR3 is 18 amino acids long. Trimming removed 3 bases from V and 5 bases from J; junction bases left unmatched: 13. From germline, CDR1 is MGHRA and CDR2 YSYEKL. CDR3 residues: CASSHGGYRGRGTGELFF. The CDR3 bases are TGCGCCAGCAGCCACGGGGGTTACAGGGGGCGCGGTACCGGGGAGCTGTTTTTT.

This chain joins TRBV28 and TRBJ2-7, with TRBD2 matching over 8 bases. V shed 4 bases and J 6 bases; nucleotides not matched to a gene: 11. The germline gives CDR1 MDHEN, CDR2 SYDVKM. The CDR3 runs 15 residues. This CDR3 reads CASSYHSGKGAEQYF. In DNA form, the CDR3 reads TGTGCCAGCAGTTACCATAGCGGGAAAGGGGCCGAGCAGTACTTC.

This clone was detected a few times. The chain carries TRBV6-5 and TRBJ2-1, with 11 bases matching TRBD2. The CDR3 contains 14 residues. The junction had 1 base not matched to a gene; V was cut back by 4 bases and J by 5 bases. Looked up from germline, CDR1 is MNHEY and CDR2 is SVGAGI. In nucleotides, the CDR3 is TGTGCCAGCAGTTCGGGACTAGCGGACAATGAGCAGTTCTTC. It yields the protein CASSSGLADNEQFF.

The chain couples TRBV6-5 to TRBJ1-2; the match to TRBD1 covers 8 bases. With V trimmed by 6 bases and J by 5 bases, 8 bases remained unmatched. Germline CDR1 reads MNHEY; CDR2 reads SVGAGI. There are 14 residues in the CDR3. The CDR3: CASSTDRVAYGYTF. CDR3 DNA sequence: TGTGCCAGCAGCACGGACAGGGTGGCTTATGGCTACACCTTC.

The chain links TRBV5-1 to TRBJ2-7; a weak D match, TRBD1 (6 bases). V lost 0 bases and J 4 bases, leaving 17 bases between the germline ends. The CDR3 is 16 amino acids. Germline V gene sequence: CDR1 SGHRS, CDR2 YFSETQ. The CDR3 protein is CASSLAARGKGYEQYF. The CDR3 DNA sequence: TGCGCCAGCAGCTTGGCGGCGAGGGGGAAGGGATACGAGCAGTACTTC.

The J gene is TRBJ2-3, the V gene TRBV4-3; possible D gene TRBD2, 5 bases. V was pared by 3 bases and J by 2 bases, with 15 bases between. This CDR3 has 16 amino acids. CDR1 and CDR2 (germline): LGHNA, YSLEER. The CDR3 sequence: CASSQAGGQSTDTQYF. CDR3 DNA sequence: TGCGCCAGCAGCCAGGCGGGTGGGCAGTCCACAGATACGCAGTATTTT.

This chain joins TRBV30 and TRBJ1-4, with a weak D call TRBD1 (5 bases). The CDR3 is 12 amino acids. CDR1 is GTSNPN, CDR2 SVGIG, per germline (reference sequence). The V end lost 3 bases, the J end lost 8 bases, and 10 bases lay between the germline ends. For the CDR3, the DNA is TGTGCCTGGAGAAGACAGTGGGAAAAACTGTTTTTT. Translating gives CAWRRQWEKLFF. The full variable domain, rest sourced from reference TRBV30 and TRBJ1-4, is SQTIHQWPATLVQPVGSPLSLECTVEGTSNPNLYWYRQAAGRGLQLLFYSVGIGQISSEVPQNLSASRPQDRQFILSSKKLLLSDSGFYLCAWRRQWEKLFFGSGTQLSVL.

This clone was seen just once. This sequence joins TRBV7-9 and TRBJ2-2; TRBD1 might be the D (5 bases). The CDR3 spans 15 residues. Germline CDR1 is SEHNR and CDR2 is FQNEAQ (reference sequence). Trimming stripped 3 bases from V and 4 bases from J, with 12 bases between. CDR3 residues: CASSFQGAATGELFF. DNA of the CDR3: TGTGCCAGCAGCTTTCAAGGGGCGGCCACCGGGGAGCTGTTTTTT. Variable domain in full (rest from reference TRBV7-9 and TRBJ2-2): DTGVSQNPRHKITKRGQNVTFRCDPISEHNRLYWYRQTLGQGPEFLTYFQNEAQLEKSRLLSDRFSAERPKGSFSTLEIQRTEQGDSAMYLCASSFQGAATGELFFGEGSRLTVL.